In its sample, the clone carrying this TCR beta chain was seen once. The data were taken from a study of blood T cell repertoires in COVID-19. Germline trimming cut 4 bases from V and 8 bases from J; bases unmatched to any gene: 16. The CDR3 is 16 residues long. Germline CDR1 and CDR2: LGHNA and YSLEER. Methods used by the authors: The authors estimated nucleated cell counts from reference gene primer amplification. The table came from immunoSEQ multiplex PCR; TCRdb's copy has only in-frame clones and leaves some out. The V and J calls and the clone size are those of that table, but D and trimming were determined from the DNA. The data hold approximately 110,000 clones, with around 85% observed a single time.

The sequence derives from a woman aged 55-69 years with COVID-19, enrolled during active disease. Sequences were obtained from peripheral blood. V gene TRBV4-3 combines with J gene TRBJ1-2; TRBD1 matches 7 bases. CDR3 DNA sequence: TGCGCCAGCAGCCCAGAGAGGGACAGAGACCTGGCGGGCTACACCTTC. This translates into CASSPERDRDLAGYTF.